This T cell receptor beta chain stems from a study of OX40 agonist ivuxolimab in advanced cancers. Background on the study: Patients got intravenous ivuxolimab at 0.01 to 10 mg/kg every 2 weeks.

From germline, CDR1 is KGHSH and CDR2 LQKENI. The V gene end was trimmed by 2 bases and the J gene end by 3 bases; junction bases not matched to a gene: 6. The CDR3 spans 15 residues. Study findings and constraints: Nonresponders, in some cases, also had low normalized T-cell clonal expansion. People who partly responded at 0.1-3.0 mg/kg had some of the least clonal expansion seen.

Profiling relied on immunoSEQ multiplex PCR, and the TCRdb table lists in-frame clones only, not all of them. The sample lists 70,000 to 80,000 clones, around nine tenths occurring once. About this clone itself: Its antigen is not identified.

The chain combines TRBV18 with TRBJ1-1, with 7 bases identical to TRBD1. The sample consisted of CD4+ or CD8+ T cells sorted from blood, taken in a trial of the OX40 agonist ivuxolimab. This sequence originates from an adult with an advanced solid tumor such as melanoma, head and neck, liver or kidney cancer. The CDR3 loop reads CASSPEGARDTEAFF. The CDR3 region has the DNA TGTGCCAGCTCACCAGAGGGGGCGCGGGACACTGAAGCTTTCTTT. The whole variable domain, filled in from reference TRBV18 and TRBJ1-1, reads NAGVMQNPRHLVRRRGQEARLRCSPMKGHSHVYWYRQLPEEGLKFMVYLQKENIIDESGMPKERFSAEFPKEGPSILRIQQVVRGDSAAYFCASSPEGARDTEAFFGQGTRLTVV.